Reported below is one TCR beta chain. Germline V gene sequence: CDR1 LNHDA, CDR2 SQIVND (reference sequence). J lost 6 bases, V lost 3 bases, and 6 bases had no gene match. The CDR3 is 14 residues long. The sample belongs to a study of T-cell reconstitution after alpha-beta-depleted transplantation in children. Preparation of the TCRbeta library involved a method that used unique molecular identifiers. TCRdb fed the PCR reads into MiXCR, producing one record per CDR3 protein. Among some 600,000 distinct CDR3 sequences listed, roughly 17% were seen once. The sequence was collected from a human donor who donated a stem cell graft to a child with acute myeloid leukemia. The chain employs TRBV19 and TRBJ2-7, with 9 bases matching TRBD1. The material was PBMCs from the stem cell graft donor, obtained from the stem cell graft. The CDR3 region has the DNA TGTGCCAGTAGTATCCGGGACAGGGATCGCGAGCAGTACTTC. This codes for CASSIRDRDREQYF.